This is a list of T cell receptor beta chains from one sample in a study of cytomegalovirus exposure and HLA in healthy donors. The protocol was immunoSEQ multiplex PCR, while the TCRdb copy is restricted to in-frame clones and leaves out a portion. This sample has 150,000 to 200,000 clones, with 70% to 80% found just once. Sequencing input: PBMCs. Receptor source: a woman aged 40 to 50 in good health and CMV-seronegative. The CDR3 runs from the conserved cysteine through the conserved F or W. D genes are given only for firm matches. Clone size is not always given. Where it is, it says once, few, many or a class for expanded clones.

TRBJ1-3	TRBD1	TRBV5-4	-	CASSSGQGNTIYF	TGTGCCAGCAGCTCGGGACAGGGAAACACCATATATTTT
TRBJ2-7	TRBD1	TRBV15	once	CATSRDRQGHYEQYF	TGTGCCACCAGCAGAGATAGACAGGGACACTACGAGCAGTACTTC
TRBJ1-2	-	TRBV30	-	CAWSVRRGGYTF	TGTGCCTGGAGTGTACGAAGGGGGGGCTACACCTTC
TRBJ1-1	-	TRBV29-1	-	CSVRGGNTEAFF	TGCAGCGTTCGGGGAGGAAACACTGAAGCTTTCTTT
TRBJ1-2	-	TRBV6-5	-	CASINGRRTYGYTF	TGTGCCAGCATAAATGGGAGGAGGACTTATGGCTACACCTTC
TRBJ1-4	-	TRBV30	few	CAWKPTGRRVEKLFF	TGTGCCTGGAAGCCTACAGGGAGACGCGTTGAAAAACTGTTTTTT
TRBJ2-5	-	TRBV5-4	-	CASSLALVETQYF	TGTGCCAGCAGCTTGGCCCTAGTGGAGACCCAGTACTTC
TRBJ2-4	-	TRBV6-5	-	CASSYSGGSNIQYF	TGTGCCAGCAGTTACTCGGGGGGATCAAACATTCAGTACTTC
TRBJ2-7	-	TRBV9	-	CASSADLVAEQYF	TGTGCCAGCAGCGCCGATCTAGTCGCCGAGCAGTACTTC
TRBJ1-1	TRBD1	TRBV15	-	CATSRAQGVRNTEAFF	TGTGCCACCAGCAGAGCCCAGGGGGTTAGGAACACTGAAGCTTTCTTT
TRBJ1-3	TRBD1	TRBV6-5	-	CASSLQGGYSGNTIYF	TGTGCCAGCAGTTTACAGGGGGGTTATTCTGGAAACACCATATATTTT
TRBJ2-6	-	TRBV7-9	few	CASSPDSGANVLTF	TGTGCCAGCAGCCCAGACTCTGGGGCCAACGTCCTGACTTTC
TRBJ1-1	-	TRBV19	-	CASRSAGSEAFF	TGTGCCAGTAGATCCGCAGGGTCTGAAGCTTTCTTT
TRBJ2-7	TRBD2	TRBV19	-	CASSRNSGRAHDEQYF	TGTGCCAGTAGTCGCAATAGCGGGAGGGCCCACGACGAGCAGTACTTC
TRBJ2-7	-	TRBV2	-	CASSEGHSYEQYF	TGTGCCAGCAGTGAAGGGCACAGCTACGAGCAGTACTTC
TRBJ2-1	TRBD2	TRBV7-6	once	CASRASGINEQFF	TGTGCCAGCCGGGCTAGCGGGATCAATGAGCAGTTCTTC
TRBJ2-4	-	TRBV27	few	CASSPEVPSKNIQYF	TGTGCCAGCAGTCCCGAGGTTCCCTCCAAAAACATTCAGTACTTC
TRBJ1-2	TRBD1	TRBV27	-	CASRPTGDHGYTF	TGTGCCAGCAGGCCTACAGGGGATCATGGCTACACCTTC
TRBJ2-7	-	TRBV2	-	CASTQGIPSYEQYF	TGTGCCAGCACTCAGGGGATCCCTTCCTACGAGCAGTACTTC
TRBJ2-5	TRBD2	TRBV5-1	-	CASSLDSGRETQYF	TGCGCCAGCAGCTTGGACAGCGGGAGGGAGACCCAGTACTTC
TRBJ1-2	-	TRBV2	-	CASSGTANYGYTF	TGTGCCAGCAGTGGGACAGCTAACTATGGCTACACCTTC
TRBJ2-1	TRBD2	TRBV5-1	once	CASSSGLAGEQFF	TGCGCCAGCAGCTCAGGACTAGCGGGTGAGCAGTTCTTC
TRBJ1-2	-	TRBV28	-	CASSPDMGGLGYTF	TGTGCCAGCAGCCCTGATATGGGGGGGCTTGGCTACACCTTC
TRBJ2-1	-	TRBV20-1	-	CSARDDRVQFF	TGCAGTGCTAGGGACGACAGAGTCCAGTTCTTC
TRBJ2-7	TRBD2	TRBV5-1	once	CASGPGLAGASSYEQYF	TGCGCCAGCGGTCCTGGACTAGCGGGAGCCTCCTCCTACGAGCAGTACTTC
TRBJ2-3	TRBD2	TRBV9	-	CASSFGTSGRSTDTQYF	TGTGCCAGCAGCTTTGGGACTAGCGGGAGGAGCACAGATACGCAGTATTTT
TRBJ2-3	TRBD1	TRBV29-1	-	CSALTGYGADTQYF	TGCAGCGCCCTGACAGGGTATGGGGCAGATACGCAGTATTTT
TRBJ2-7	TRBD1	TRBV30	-	CAWSVRSGGTYEQYF	TGTGCCTGGAGTGTTCGGTCAGGGGGCACCTACGAGCAGTACTTC
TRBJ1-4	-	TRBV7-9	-	CASSLDLDEKLFF	TGTGCCAGCAGCTTAGATCTAGACGAAAAACTGTTTTTT
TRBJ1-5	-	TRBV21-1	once	CASGPPPGDRENSNQPQHF	TGTGCCAGCGGACCACCCCCGGGGGACAGGGAGAATAGCAATCAGCCCCAGCATTTT
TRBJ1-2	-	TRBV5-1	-	CASSSQGSDYGYTF	TGCGCCAGCAGCTCACAGGGAAGTGACTATGGCTACACCTTC
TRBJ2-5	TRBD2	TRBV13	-	CASSLGLAGTQETQYF	TGTGCCAGCAGCTTAGGACTAGCGGGGACACAAGAGACCCAGTACTTC
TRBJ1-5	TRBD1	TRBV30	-	CAWSVDRGSGQPQHF	TGTGCCTGGAGTGTGGACAGGGGGTCGGGTCAGCCCCAGCATTTT
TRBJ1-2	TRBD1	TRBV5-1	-	CASSLGPDRGCTF	TGCGCCAGCAGCCTTGGGCCCGACAGGGGCTGCACCTTC
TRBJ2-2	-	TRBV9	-	CASTPSPPGELFF	TGTGCCAGCACCCCGAGCCCTCCCGGGGAGCTGTTTTTT
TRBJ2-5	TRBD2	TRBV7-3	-	CASSPGASGQETQYF	TGTGCCAGCAGCCCCGGGGCTAGCGGACAAGAGACCCAGTACTTC
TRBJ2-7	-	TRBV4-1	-	CASSQVSGTLDYEQYF	TGCGCCAGCAGCCAAGTTTCCGGGACTCTCGACTACGAGCAGTACTTC
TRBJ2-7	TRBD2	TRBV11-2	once	CASSPLWLAGSYEQYF	TGTGCCAGCAGCCCACTCTGGCTAGCGGGCTCCTACGAGCAGTACTTC
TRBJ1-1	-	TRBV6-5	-	CASGRGTEAFF	TGTGCCAGCGGGAGAGGCACTGAAGCTTTCTTT
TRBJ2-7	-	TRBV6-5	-	CASSPGILGEQYF	TGTGCCAGCAGTCCAGGGATCTTAGGCGAGCAGTACTTC
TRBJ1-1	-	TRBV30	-	CAWSFRGNTEAFF	TGTGCCTGGAGTTTTCGGGGGAACACTGAAGCTTTCTTT
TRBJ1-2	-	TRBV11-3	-	CASSLTGAQGYTF	TGTGCCAGCAGCTTAACAGGTGCTCAAGGCTACACCTTC
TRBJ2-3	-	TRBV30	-	CAWKGGQDTDTQYF	TGTGCCTGGAAGGGGGGGCAGGACACAGATACGCAGTATTTT
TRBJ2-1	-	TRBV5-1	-	CASSLVGLASVNEQFF	TGCGCCAGCAGCTTGGTGGGCCTAGCGAGTGTCAATGAGCAGTTCTTC
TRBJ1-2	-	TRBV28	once	CASSFEGYGYTF	TGTGCCAGCAGTTTCGAGGGCTATGGCTACACCTTC